The rows below give T cell receptor beta chains drawn from one sample of a study of CD8+ T cells in alopecia areata. Libraries were prepared by immunoSEQ multiplex PCR; TCRdb keeps only in-frame clonotypes and omits some of them. The table lists 150,000 to 200,000 clones, 45% to 60% of them singletons. The specimen was CD4+ T cells sorted from blood. These TCRs come from a human donor in good health. Both conserved end residues are part of each CDR3. The D gene is left open where the match is weak. The size field is filled for only some rows; it gives once, few, many or a size class.

D: NA; size: NA; V: TRBV6-6; J: TRBJ1-5; DNA: TGTGCCAGCAGTTACTCTAGGTCCCCCAATCCCCAGCATTTT; CDR3: CASSYSRSPNPQHF
D: NA; size: NA; V: TRBV7-9; J: TRBJ1-2; DNA: TGTGCCAGCAGCTTAGCGGCGGGCTACACCTTC; CDR3: CASSLAAGYTF
D: NA; size: NA; V: TRBV11-3; J: TRBJ2-2; DNA: TGTGCCAGCAGCTTAGCGGGCGGAACGACCGGGGAGCTGTTTTTT; CDR3: CASSLAGGTTGELFF
D: NA; size: few; V: TRBV5-1; J: TRBJ2-5; DNA: TGCGCCAGCAGCTTCCAAGAGACCCAGTACTTC; CDR3: CASSFQETQYF
D: TRBD2; size: NA; V: TRBV28; J: TRBJ2-7; DNA: TGTGCCAGCAGTCGCGGACTAGCGGCCCCCTACGAGCAGTACTTC; CDR3: CASSRGLAAPYEQYF
D: NA; size: NA; V: TRBV30; J: TRBJ2-7; DNA: TGTGCCTGGGGACAGTGGGGTTCCGAGCAGTACTTC; CDR3: CAWGQWGSEQYF
D: NA; size: NA; V: TRBV4-1; J: TRBJ1-2; DNA: TGCGCCAGCAGCCGGGTCGGGGATTATGGCTACACCTTC; CDR3: CASSRVGDYGYTF
D: NA; size: NA; V: TRBV10-3; J: TRBJ1-5; DNA: TGTGCCATCTCCACATCCGACAATCAGCCCCAGCATTTT; CDR3: CAISTSDNQPQHF
D: NA; size: few; V: TRBV4-1; J: TRBJ2-2; DNA: TGCGCCAGCAGCCAAGGGGACTTGAACACCGGGGAGCTGTTTTTT; CDR3: CASSQGDLNTGELFF
D: TRBD1; size: NA; V: TRBV6-5; J: TRBJ1-5; DNA: TGTGCCAGCAGTTCCGGGACAGTAATCGGACCCCAGCATTTT; CDR3: CASSSGTVIGPQHF
D: NA; size: NA; V: TRBV9; J: TRBJ2-2; DNA: TGTGCCAGCAGCGTAGCGGGTTGGTCCGGGGAGCTGTTTTTT; CDR3: CASSVAGWSGELFF
D: TRBD1; size: NA; V: TRBV30; J: TRBJ2-2; DNA: TGTGCCTGGAGTGTAACAGGGGGCTTGGCCGGGGAGCTGTTTTTT; CDR3: CAWSVTGGLAGELFF
D: NA; size: NA; V: TRBV29-1; J: TRBJ2-7; DNA: TGCAGCGTTGATAGACTCGAGCAGTACTTC; CDR3: CSVDRLEQYF
D: NA; size: NA; V: TRBV7-2; J: TRBJ2-5; DNA: TGTGCCAGCAGCCCTAACGGGGGAGCAGGGGAGACCCAGTACTTC; CDR3: CASSPNGGAGETQYF
D: NA; size: NA; V: TRBV5-1; J: TRBJ2-5; DNA: TGCGCCAGCAGCTTGGCCGGGATAGGCCAGGGTCAAGAGACCCAGTACTTC; CDR3: CASSLAGIGQGQETQYF
D: TRBD2; size: few; V: TRBV29-1; J: TRBJ2-1; DNA: TGCAGCGTCGCCCCTAGCGGGACCTACAATGAGCAGTTCTTC; CDR3: CSVAPSGTYNEQFF
D: NA; size: NA; V: TRBV30; J: TRBJ2-6; DNA: TGTGCCTGGAGGGTTTCTGGGGCCAACGTCCTGACTTTC; CDR3: CAWRVSGANVLTF
D: TRBD1; size: NA; V: TRBV29-1; J: TRBJ2-2; DNA: TGCAGCGTTGGAGTTAGGACAGGATTCACCGGGGAGCTGTTTTTT; CDR3: CSVGVRTGFTGELFF
D: TRBD1; size: NA; V: TRBV5-4; J: TRBJ1-1; DNA: TGTGCCAGCAGCAGAGACCCCGACAGGGGGAACACTGAAGCTTTCTTT; CDR3: CASSRDPDRGNTEAFF
D: NA; size: NA; V: TRBV9; J: TRBJ2-2; DNA: TGTGCCAGCAGCGTAGTGGATAGCGGGGAGCTGTTTTTT; CDR3: CASSVVDSGELFF
D: NA; size: NA; V: TRBV7-2; J: TRBJ2-5; DNA: TGTGCCAGCAGCCTCCAAGAGACCCAGTACTTC; CDR3: CASSLQETQYF